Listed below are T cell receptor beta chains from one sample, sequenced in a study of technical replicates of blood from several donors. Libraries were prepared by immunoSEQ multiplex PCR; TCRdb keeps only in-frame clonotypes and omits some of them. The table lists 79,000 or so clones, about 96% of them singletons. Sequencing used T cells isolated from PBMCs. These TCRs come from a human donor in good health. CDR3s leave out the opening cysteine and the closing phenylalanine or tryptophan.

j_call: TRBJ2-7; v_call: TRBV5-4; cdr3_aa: ASSFYSMPYEQY
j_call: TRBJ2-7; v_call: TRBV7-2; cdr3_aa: ASSLGQGLPYEQY
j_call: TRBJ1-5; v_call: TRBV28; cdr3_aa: ASSSREQH
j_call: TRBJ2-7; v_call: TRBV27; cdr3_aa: ASSLSYPYEQY
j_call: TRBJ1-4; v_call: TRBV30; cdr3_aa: AWSALEKLF
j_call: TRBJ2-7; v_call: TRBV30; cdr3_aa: ARSGPGQGLEQY
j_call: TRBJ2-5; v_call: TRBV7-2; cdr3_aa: ASSLTPRTGGLRETQY
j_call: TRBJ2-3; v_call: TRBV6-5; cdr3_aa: ATGTDTQY
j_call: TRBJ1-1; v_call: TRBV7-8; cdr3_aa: ASSLYRGRITEAF
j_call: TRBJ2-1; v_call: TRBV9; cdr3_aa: ASSVAGGSGRIDEQF
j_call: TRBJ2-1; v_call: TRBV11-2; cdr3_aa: ASSLASYNEQF
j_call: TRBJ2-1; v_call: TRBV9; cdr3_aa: ASSVLAEDNEQF
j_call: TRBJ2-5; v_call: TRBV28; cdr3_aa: ASSPREVLAETQY
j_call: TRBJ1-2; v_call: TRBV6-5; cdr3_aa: ASSRTEDGYT
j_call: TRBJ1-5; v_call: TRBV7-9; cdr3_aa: ASSWTSNQPQH
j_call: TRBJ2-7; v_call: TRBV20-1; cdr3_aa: SANKYEQY
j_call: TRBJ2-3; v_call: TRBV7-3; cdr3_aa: ASSLGRLADPIASTDTQY
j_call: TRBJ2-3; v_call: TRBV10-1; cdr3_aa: ASSEQTSAYYSDTQY
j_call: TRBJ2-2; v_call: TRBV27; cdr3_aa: ASSFRGLGWGELF
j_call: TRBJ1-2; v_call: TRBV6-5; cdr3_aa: ASSYSADYGYT
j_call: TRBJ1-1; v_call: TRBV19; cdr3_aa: ASTLSFQGSTEAF
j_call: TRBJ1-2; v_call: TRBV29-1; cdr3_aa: SFPGGLGGYT